This TCR beta chain was observed in a study of neurological immune-mediated disorders. The table lists this clonotype with many counts. TCRdb itself ran the 5' RACE reads through MiXCR, one entry per CDR3 protein. The profile shows fewer than 35,000 distinct CDR3 sequences, 4% to 5.5% of them singletons. From germline, CDR1 is SQVTM and CDR2 ANQGSEA. V lost 3 bases, J lost 3 bases, and 8 bases lay in between. The CDR3 is 12 amino acids. J is TRBJ1-1 and V is TRBV29-1, with a tentative D call TRBD1 (5 bases). Sequencing was performed on PBMCs. The clonotype was recovered from a man aged 18 to 30 in good health. CDR3 bases: TGCAGCGTTGACCCCAGGGACACTGAAGCTTTCTTT. Translating it yields CSVDPRDTEAFF.